A selection of T cell receptor beta chains follows, all from one sample in a study of T cell changes during pregnancy in multiple sclerosis. Assay used: immunoSEQ multiplex PCR; TCRdb lists only in-frame clones, some missing. The sample holds 55,000 to 75,000 clones; under 95% are singletons and the top ten take approximately 1.5%. This specimen was peripheral blood, taken in the third trimester of pregnancy. These receptor sequences come from a female donor in good health, enrolled as a control in a pregnancy study. Each CDR3 is given with its conserved first and last residue. D genes are given only for firm matches. Clone size is not always given. Where it is, it says once, few, many or a class for expanded clones.

v_gene	j_gene	abundance	d_gene	len	CDR3nt	CDR3aa
TRBV28	TRBJ1-6	many	.	19	TGTGCCAGCAGTTTGCCACCGGACAGAACCAGCTCCTATAATTCACCCCTCCACTTT	CASSLPPDRTSSYNSPLHF
TRBV27	TRBJ2-3	.	TRBD2	16	TGTGCCAGCAGCCGCGTGCGGGGGGCCCACACAGATACGCAGTATTTT	CASSRVRGAHTDTQYF
TRBV9	TRBJ1-6	.	TRBD1	14	TGTGCCAGCAGCGGACAGGGGAGAGGTTCACCCCTCCACTTT	CASSGQGRGSPLHF
TRBV5-8	TRBJ2-2	.	.	13	TGTGCCAGCAGCGCCGTCAGCACCGGGGAGCTGTTTTTT	CASSAVSTGELFF
TRBV7-9	TRBJ2-7	.	TRBD1	14	TGTGCCAGCAGCGCGACAGGGGGTGCCTACGAGCAGTACTTC	CASSATGGAYEQYF
TRBV5-1	TRBJ2-6	.	.	15	TGCGCCAGCAGCTTGGAGGGGGCTGGGGCCAACGTCCTGACTTTC	CASSLEGAGANVLTF
TRBV11-2	TRBJ1-1	.	TRBD1	14	TGTGCCAGCAGCTGGGGGACAGATAACACTGAAGCTTTCTTT	CASSWGTDNTEAFF
TRBV4-2	TRBJ1-4	.	.	17	TGTGCCAGCAGCCAAGAATTTGAAGGGGCAACTAATGAAAAACTGTTTTTT	CASSQEFEGATNEKLFF
TRBV6-5	TRBJ1-2	once	.	14	TGTGCCAGCAGTTCCCAGGGGCCCTACTATGGCTACACCTTC	CASSSQGPYYGYTF
TRBV4-3	TRBJ2-7	.	.	16	TGCGCCAGCAGCCAAGCAATGGGGCAGGGGTTCTACGAGCAGTACTTC	CASSQAMGQGFYEQYF
TRBV5-5	TRBJ2-3	.	.	15	TGTGCCAGCAGCTTGGGCCCCCACTCAACAGATACGCAGTATTTT	CASSLGPHSTDTQYF
TRBV27	TRBJ2-3	.	TRBD2	16	TGTGCCAGCAGTTTATCCTTTAGCGGGGGAACAGATACGCAGTATTTT	CASSLSFSGGTDTQYF
TRBV30	TRBJ2-7	.	TRBD2	15	TGTGCCTGGAGTGCTGCGGGGGGCGGAGGTTACGAGCAGTACTTC	CAWSAAGGGGYEQYF
TRBV6-4	TRBJ2-2	.	.	16	TGTGCCAGCAGTGACCGTCCTCCTCCGAACACCGGGGAGCTGTTTTTT	CASSDRPPPNTGELFF
TRBV27	TRBJ1-1	.	.	15	TGTGCCAGCAGTTCCCTCGGGGGTGCGAACACTGAAGCTTTCTTT	CASSSLGGANTEAFF
TRBV5-1	TRBJ1-2	.	TRBD1	16	TGCGCCAGCAGATTCGGCTACAGGGGCTTGAACTATGGCTACACCTTC	CASRFGYRGLNYGYTF
TRBV19	TRBJ2-5	.	TRBD2	14	TGTGCCAGTAGTATGTTGCGGGGGGGAGAGACCCAGTACTTC	CASSMLRGGETQYF
TRBV2	TRBJ2-1	.	TRBD2	15	TGTGCCAGCAGTGAAGAGGGACTAGGGGGCAATGAGCAGTTCTTC	CASSEEGLGGNEQFF
TRBV9	TRBJ2-1	.	TRBD1	19	TGTGCCAGCAGCGTAGCCGTTTTGGGGGGACAGGGGGACCCCAATGAGCAGTTCTTC	CASSVAVLGGQGDPNEQFF
TRBV5-1	TRBJ2-3	.	TRBD1	15	TGCGCCAGCAGCTTGGTGGGACAGAACACAGATACGCAGTATTTT	CASSLVGQNTDTQYF
TRBV7-9	TRBJ1-1	.	.	14	TGTGCCAGCGTCAGGGACACCTGGAACACTGAAGCTTTCTTT	CASVRDTWNTEAFF
TRBV27	TRBJ2-2	.	.	12	TGTGCCAGCAGTTTTTCTTTCGGGGAGCTGTTTTTT	CASSFSFGELFF
TRBV28	TRBJ1-2	.	.	14	TGTGCCAGCACCCAGCATCAGGGGAACTATGGCTACACCTTC	CASTQHQGNYGYTF
TRBV11-1	TRBJ1-1	.	.	12	TGTGCCAGCAGGGCAGGGCCCACTGAAGCTTTCTTT	CASRAGPTEAFF
TRBV6-5	TRBJ1-5	.	.	14	TGTGCCAGCAGTTACGACAGGATAAATCAGCCCCAGCATTTT	CASSYDRINQPQHF
TRBV6-1	TRBJ2-7	.	TRBD1	14	TGTGCCAGCAGGCAGGGGGACACCTCCTACGAGCAGTACTTC	CASRQGDTSYEQYF
TRBV5-1	TRBJ2-6	.	.	15	TGCGCCAGCAGCTTGCCGAGCTCTGGGGCCAACGTCCTGACTTTC	CASSLPSSGANVLTF
TRBV6-5	TRBJ1-1	once	.	13	TGTGCCAGCAGTTACTGGAGTGGGGGCGCAGCTTTCTTT	CASSYWSGGAAFF
TRBV7-3	TRBJ1-1	.	.	14	TGTGCCAGCAGCCTAGGGGGAAAGCACACTGAAGCTTTCTTT	CASSLGGKHTEAFF
TRBV7-9	TRBJ1-2	.	.	14	TGTGCCAGCAGACCCCCGACTAGTTCTTCTGGCTACACCTTC	CASRPPTSSSGYTF
TRBV30	TRBJ1-5	.	TRBD1	14	TGTGCCTGGAGTGGGACAGGGGGCAACCAGCCCCAGCATTTT	CAWSGTGGNQPQHF
TRBV4-1	TRBJ1-1	.	TRBD1	15	TGCGCCAGCAGCCTAGGACAGGGAGGGGCCACTGAAGCTTTCTTT	CASSLGQGGATEAFF
TRBV7-9	TRBJ1-5	.	TRBD1	14	TGTGCCAGCAGTCCCGGGACAGGGAATCAGCCCCAGCATTTT	CASSPGTGNQPQHF
TRBV7-8	TRBJ2-7	few	TRBD1	14	TGTGCCAGCAGCTCGACAGGGAGCTCCTACGAGCAGTACTTC	CASSSTGSSYEQYF
TRBV7-9	TRBJ2-7	.	.	12	TGTGCCAGCAGCCAAGGGGGTGGGGAGCAGTACTTC	CASSQGGGEQYF
TRBV5-4	TRBJ2-5	.	TRBD1	14	TGTGCCAGCAGAAACGACAGGGGACGGGAGACCCAGTACTTC	CASRNDRGRETQYF
TRBV15	TRBJ1-4	once	.	15	TGTGCCACCAGCAGCCGGACAGTAACTAATGAAAAACTGTTTTTT	CATSSRTVTNEKLFF
TRBV28	TRBJ1-2	once	TRBD1	15	TGTGCCAGCAGTTTCCAACAGGGGGCAGGCTATGGCTACACCTTC	CASSFQQGAGYGYTF
TRBV7-9	TRBJ1-6	few	.	17	TGTGCCAGCAGCCATCGACAGTACGGATCCTATAATTCACCCCTCCACTTT	CASSHRQYGSYNSPLHF
TRBV6-1	TRBJ2-1	.	.	14	TGTGCCAGCAGTGTAACAGGGCTGTACAATGAGCAGTTCTTC	CASSVTGLYNEQFF
TRBV4-3	TRBJ2-3	.	.	13	TGCGCCAGCAGCCAAGATCGGGAGGATACGCAGTATTTT	CASSQDREDTQYF
TRBV5-1	TRBJ1-6	.	.	15	TGCGCCAGCAGCCCGCTTCGGGGTACTGGTTCACCCCTCCACTTT	CASSPLRGTGSPLHF
TRBV18	TRBJ1-2	.	TRBD1	13	TGTGCCAGCTCCACAGTAGGGGGCGACGGCTACACCTTC	CASSTVGGDGYTF
TRBV5-1	TRBJ1-5	.	.	13	TGCGCCAGCAGGGACAATAGCAATCAGCCCCAGCATTTT	CASRDNSNQPQHF
TRBV27	TRBJ2-1	.	TRBD1	14	TGTGCCAGCAGTACCGGACAGGGGAGGAATGAGCAGTTCTTC	CASSTGQGRNEQFF
TRBV7-2	TRBJ2-1	.	.	14	TGTGCCAGCAGCTTAGAATGGGGCCTGAATGAGCAGTTCTTC	CASSLEWGLNEQFF
TRBV7-2	TRBJ2-7	.	TRBD2	15	TGTGCCAGCAGCTTAGAAGCGGGGCCAACCTACGAGCAGTACTTC	CASSLEAGPTYEQYF
TRBV7-2	TRBJ2-7	.	TRBD1	15	TGTGCCAGCAGCTTAGGAGACAGGGAAGGCGACGAGCAGTACTTC	CASSLGDREGDEQYF
TRBV27	TRBJ2-5	.	TRBD2	15	TGTGCCAGCAGTTTACTAGCGGGGTTTCAAGAGACCCAGTACTTC	CASSLLAGFQETQYF
TRBV7-9	TRBJ1-5	.	.	14	TGTGCCAGCAGCTTAGGGGGCGGGGGTCAGCCCCAGCATTTT	CASSLGGGGQPQHF
TRBV7-2	TRBJ2-1	.	.	15	TGTGCCAGCCTGCTCCAGAGGGGAGGGGGTAATGAGCAGTTCTTC	CASLLQRGGGNEQFF
TRBV6-6	TRBJ2-7	.	.	15	TGTGCCAGCAGTTACCGGCGGGGTAACGGCTACGAGCAGTACTTC	CASSYRRGNGYEQYF
TRBV27	TRBJ2-7	.	.	13	TGTGCCAGCAGTTCACAGGGACCCTACGAGCAGTACTTC	CASSSQGPYEQYF
TRBV19	TRBJ2-6	.	.	15	TGTGCCAGTAGTATCCCAGGGTCTGGGGCCAACGTCCTGACTTTC	CASSIPGSGANVLTF
TRBV5-6	TRBJ2-1	.	TRBD2	18	TGTGCCAGCAGAAGAAGGACTAGCGGGGCTACACCAACCAATGAGCAGTTCTTC	CASRRRTSGATPTNEQFF
TRBV28	TRBJ2-2	.	TRBD1	17	TGTGCCAGCAGTTTATTGCCGGGACAGGGGGGTTCCGGGGAGCTGTTTTTT	CASSLLPGQGGSGELFF
TRBV5-1	TRBJ2-7	once	TRBD1	15	TGCGCCAGCAGCTTGGAAGGGGGCGGATACTACGAGCAGTACTTC	CASSLEGGGYYEQYF
TRBV7-8	TRBJ1-5	.	TRBD1	14	TGTGCCAGCAGCGCCAGGACAGGAGATCAGCCCCAGCATTTT	CASSARTGDQPQHF
TRBV4-3	TRBJ2-7	.	TRBD2	18	TGCGCCAGCAGCCAAGAAGGGAGGACTAGCTCTTTCTCCTACGAGCAGTACTTC	CASSQEGRTSSFSYEQYF